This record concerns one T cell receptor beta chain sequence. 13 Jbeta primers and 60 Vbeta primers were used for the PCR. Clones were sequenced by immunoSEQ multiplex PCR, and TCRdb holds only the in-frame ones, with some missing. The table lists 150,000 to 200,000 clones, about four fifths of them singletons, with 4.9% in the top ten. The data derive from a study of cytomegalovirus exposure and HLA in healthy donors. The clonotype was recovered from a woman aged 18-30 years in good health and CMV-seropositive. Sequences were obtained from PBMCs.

The chain's CDR3 is CASSESLGQGAHEQYF. CDR3 sequence (DNA): TGTGCCAGCAGTGAATCCCTCGGGCAGGGGGCCCACGAGCAGTACTTC. The chain carries TRBV6-1 and TRBJ2-7; 8 bases match TRBD1. V lost 2 bases, J lost 5 bases, and 11 bases stayed unmatched. This CDR3 is 16 amino acids long. Looked up from germline, CDR1 is MNHNS and CDR2 is SASEGT.